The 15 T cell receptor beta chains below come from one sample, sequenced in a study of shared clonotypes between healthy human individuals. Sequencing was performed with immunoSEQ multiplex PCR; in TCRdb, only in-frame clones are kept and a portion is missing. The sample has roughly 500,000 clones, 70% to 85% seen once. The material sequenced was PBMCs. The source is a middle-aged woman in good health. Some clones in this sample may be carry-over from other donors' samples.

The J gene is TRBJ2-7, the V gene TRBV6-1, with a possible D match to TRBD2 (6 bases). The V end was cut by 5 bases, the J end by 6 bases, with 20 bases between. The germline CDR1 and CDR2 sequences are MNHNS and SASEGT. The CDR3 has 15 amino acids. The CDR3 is CASSPPVGSRSEQYF. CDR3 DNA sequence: TGTGCCAGCAGTCCGCCGGTCGGGAGTCGAAGCGAGCAGTACTTC.

Written as DNA, the CDR3 is TGTGCCACCAGCAGTATAAGAGAGTCTTATCAGCCCCAGCATTTT. Amino acid sequence: CATSSIRESYQPQHF. The chain carries TRBV15 and TRBJ1-5; the D is unclear. CDR1 and CDR2 (germline): LNHNV, YYDKDF (reference sequence). V lost 3 bases and J lost 5, with 14 bases in between. CDR3 length: 15 residues.

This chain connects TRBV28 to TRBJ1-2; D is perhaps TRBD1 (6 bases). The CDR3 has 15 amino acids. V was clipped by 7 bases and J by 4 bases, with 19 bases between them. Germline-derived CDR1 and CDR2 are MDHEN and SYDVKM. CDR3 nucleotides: TGTGCCAGCACCTGGGGGGGCCGAGGGAGCTATGGCTACACCTTC. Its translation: CASTWGGRGSYGYTF.

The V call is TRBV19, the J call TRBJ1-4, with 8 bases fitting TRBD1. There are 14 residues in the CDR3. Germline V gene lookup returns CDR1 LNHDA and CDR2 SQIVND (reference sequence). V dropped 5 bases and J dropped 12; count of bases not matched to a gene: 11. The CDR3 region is CASSPGQGGAELFF. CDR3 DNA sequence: TGTGCCAGTAGTCCCGGACAGGGTGGGGCGGAACTGTTTTTT. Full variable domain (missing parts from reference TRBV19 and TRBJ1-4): DGGITQSPKYLFRKEGQNVTLSCEQNLNHDAMYWYRQDPGQGLRLIYYSQIVNDFQKGDIAEGYSVSREKKESFPLTVTSAQKNPTAFYLCASSPGQGGAELFFGSGTQLSVL.

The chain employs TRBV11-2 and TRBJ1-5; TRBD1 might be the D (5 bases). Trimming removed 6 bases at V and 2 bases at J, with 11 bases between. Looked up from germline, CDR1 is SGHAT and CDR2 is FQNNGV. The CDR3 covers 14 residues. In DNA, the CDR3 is TGTGCCAGCAGTAGGGGTCGGGGCAATCAGCCCCAGCATTTT. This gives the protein CASSRGRGNQPQHF.

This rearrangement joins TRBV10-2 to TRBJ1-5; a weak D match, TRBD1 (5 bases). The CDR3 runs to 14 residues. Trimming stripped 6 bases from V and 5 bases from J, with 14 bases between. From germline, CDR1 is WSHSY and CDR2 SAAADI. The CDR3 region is CASRDKTEHQPQHF. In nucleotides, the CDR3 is TGCGCCAGCAGGGATAAGACAGAGCATCAGCCCCAGCATTTT.

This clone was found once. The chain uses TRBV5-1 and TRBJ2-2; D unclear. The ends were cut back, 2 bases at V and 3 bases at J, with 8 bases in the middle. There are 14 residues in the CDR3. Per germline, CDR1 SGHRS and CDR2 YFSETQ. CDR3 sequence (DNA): TGCGCCAGCAGCTTTCGCTCCGACACCGGGGAGCTGTTTTTT. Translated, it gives CASSFRSDTGELFF.

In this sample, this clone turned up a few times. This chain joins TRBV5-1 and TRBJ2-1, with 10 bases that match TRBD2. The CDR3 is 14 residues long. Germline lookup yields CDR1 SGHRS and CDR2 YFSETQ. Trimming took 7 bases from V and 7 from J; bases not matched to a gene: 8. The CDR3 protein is CASGPGLATNEQFF. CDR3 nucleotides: TGCGCCAGCGGGCCGGGACTAGCGACAAATGAGCAGTTCTTC.

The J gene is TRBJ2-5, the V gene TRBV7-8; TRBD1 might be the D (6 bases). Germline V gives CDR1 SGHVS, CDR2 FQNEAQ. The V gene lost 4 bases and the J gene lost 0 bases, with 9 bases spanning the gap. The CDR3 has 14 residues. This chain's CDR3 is CASSSTGNQETQYF. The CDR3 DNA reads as TGTGCCAGCAGCTCCACAGGGAACCAAGAGACCCAGTACTTC.

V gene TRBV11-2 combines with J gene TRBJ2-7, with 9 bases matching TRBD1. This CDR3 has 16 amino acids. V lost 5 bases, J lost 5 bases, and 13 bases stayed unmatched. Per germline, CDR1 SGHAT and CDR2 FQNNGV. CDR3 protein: CASSLLGGTGRDEQYF. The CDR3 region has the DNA TGTGCCAGCAGCCTATTAGGTGGGACAGGGCGCGACGAGCAGTACTTC. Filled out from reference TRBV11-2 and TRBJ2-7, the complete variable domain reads EAGVAQSPRYKIIEKRQSVAFWCNPISGHATLYWYQQILGQGPKLLIQFQNNGVVDDSQLPKDRFSAERLKGVDSTLKIQPAKLEDSAVYLCASSLLGGTGRDEQYFGPGTRLTVT.

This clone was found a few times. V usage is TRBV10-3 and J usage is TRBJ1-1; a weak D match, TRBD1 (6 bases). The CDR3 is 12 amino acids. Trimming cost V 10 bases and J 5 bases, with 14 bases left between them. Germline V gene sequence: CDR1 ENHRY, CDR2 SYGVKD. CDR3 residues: CATDSSGTEAFF. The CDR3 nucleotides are TGTGCCACGGACAGTAGTGGGACTGAAGCTTTCTTT.

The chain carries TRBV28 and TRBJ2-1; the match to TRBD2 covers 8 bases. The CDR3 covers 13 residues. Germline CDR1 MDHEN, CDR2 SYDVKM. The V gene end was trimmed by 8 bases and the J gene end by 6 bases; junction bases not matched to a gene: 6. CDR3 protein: CASGRTSFNEQFF. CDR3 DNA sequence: TGTGCCAGCGGCAGGACTAGCTTCAATGAGCAGTTCTTC.

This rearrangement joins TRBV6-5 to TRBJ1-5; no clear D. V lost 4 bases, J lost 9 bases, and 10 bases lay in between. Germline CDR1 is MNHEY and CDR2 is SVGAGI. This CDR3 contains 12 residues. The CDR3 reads CASSSREGPQHF. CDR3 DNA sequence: TGTGCCAGCAGTTCCCGGGAGGGGCCCCAGCATTTT.

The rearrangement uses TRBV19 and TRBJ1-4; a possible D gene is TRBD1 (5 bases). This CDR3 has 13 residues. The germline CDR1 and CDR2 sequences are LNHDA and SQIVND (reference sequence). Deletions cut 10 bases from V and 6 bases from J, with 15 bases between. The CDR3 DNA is TGTGCCACCACAGGCGATAGGGATGAAAAACTGTTTTTT. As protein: CATTGDRDEKLFF.

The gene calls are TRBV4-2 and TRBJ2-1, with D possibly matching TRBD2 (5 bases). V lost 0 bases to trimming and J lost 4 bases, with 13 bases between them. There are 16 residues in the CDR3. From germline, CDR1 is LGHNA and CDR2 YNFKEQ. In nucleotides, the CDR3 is TGTGCCAGCAGCCAAGAGGGGAGACTACCTTACAATGAGCAGTTCTTC. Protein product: CASSQEGRLPYNEQFF.